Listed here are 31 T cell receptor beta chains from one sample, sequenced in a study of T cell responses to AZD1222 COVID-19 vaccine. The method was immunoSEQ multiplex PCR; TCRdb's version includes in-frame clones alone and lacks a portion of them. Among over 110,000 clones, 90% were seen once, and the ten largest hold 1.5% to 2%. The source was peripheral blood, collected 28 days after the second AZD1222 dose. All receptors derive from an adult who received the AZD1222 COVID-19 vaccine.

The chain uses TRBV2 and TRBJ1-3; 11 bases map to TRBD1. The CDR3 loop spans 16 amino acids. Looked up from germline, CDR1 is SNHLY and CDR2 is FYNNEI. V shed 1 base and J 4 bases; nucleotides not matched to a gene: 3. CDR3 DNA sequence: TGTGCCAGCAGTGAAGGGACAGGGGGCGACGGAAACACCATATATTTT. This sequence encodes CASSEGTGGDGNTIYF.

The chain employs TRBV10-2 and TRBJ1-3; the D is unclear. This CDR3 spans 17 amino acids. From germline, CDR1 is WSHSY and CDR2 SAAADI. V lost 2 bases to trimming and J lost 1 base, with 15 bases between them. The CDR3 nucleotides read TGCGCCAGCAGTGAGGTTCCGTCAGTTACTTCTGGAAACACCATATATTTT. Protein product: CASSEVPSVTSGNTIYF.

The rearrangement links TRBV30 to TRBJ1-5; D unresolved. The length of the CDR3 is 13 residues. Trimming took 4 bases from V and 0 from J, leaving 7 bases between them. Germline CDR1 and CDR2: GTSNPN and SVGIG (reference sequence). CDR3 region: CAWNPGSNQPQHF. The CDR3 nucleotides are TGTGCCTGGAACCCAGGTAGCAATCAGCCCCAGCATTTT. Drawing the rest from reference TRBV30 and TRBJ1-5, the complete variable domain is SQTIHQWPATLVQPVGSPLSLECTVEGTSNPNLYWYRQAAGRGLQLLFYSVGIGQISSEVPQNLSASRPQDRQFILSSKKLLLSDSGFYLCAWNPGSNQPQHFGDGTRLSIL.

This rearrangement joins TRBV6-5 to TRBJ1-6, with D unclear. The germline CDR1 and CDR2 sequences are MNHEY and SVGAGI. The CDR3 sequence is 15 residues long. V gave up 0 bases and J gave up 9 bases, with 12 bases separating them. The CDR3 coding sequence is TGTGCCAGCAGTTACTCCGGGATCTTAAGTTCACCCCTCCACTTT. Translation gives CASSYSGILSSPLHF.

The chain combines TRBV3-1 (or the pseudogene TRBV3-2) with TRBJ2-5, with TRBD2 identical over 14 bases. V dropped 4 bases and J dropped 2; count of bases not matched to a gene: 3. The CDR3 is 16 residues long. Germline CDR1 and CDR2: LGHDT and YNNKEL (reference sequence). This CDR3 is CASSLGLAGDQETQYF. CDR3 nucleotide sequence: TGTGCCAGCAGCCTGGGACTAGCGGGGGATCAAGAGACCCAGTACTTC.

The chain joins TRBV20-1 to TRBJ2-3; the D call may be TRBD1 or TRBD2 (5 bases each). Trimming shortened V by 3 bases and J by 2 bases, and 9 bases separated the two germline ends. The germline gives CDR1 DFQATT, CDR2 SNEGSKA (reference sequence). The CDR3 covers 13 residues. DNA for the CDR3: TGCAGTGCTAGTGGGGACCACACAGATACGCAGTATTTT. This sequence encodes CSASGDHTDTQYF.

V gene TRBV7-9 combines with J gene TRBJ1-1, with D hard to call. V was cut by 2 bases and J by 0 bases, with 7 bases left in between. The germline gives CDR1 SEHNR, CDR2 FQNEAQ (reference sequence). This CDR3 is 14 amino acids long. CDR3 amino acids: CASSLTDLNTEAFF. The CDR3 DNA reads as TGTGCCAGCAGCTTAACCGATTTGAACACTGAAGCTTTCTTT.

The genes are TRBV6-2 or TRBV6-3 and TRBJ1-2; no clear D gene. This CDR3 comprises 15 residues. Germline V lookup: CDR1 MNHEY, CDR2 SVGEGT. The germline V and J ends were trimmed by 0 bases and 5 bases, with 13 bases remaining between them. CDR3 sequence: CASSYSGSVNYGYTF. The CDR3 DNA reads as TGTGCCAGCAGTTACTCGGGGTCTGTGAATTATGGCTACACCTTC.

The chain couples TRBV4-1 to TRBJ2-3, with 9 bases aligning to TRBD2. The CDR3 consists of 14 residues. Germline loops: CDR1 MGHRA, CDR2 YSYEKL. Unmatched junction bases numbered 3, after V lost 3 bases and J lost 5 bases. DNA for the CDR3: TGCGCCAGCAGCCAGGCTAGCGGGATAGATACGCAGTATTTT. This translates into CASSQASGIDTQYF.

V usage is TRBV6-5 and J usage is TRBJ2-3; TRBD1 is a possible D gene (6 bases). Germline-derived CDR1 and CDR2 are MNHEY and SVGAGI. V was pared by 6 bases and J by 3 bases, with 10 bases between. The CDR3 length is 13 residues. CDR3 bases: TGTGCCAGCAGGGGGGCAGCTACAGATACGCAGTATTTT. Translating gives CASRGAATDTQYF.

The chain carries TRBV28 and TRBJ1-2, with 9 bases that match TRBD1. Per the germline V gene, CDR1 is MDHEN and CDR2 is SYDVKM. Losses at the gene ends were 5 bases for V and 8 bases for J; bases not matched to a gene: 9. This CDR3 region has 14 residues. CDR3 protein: CASSIPGQGSGYTF. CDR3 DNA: TGTGCCAGCAGTATCCCGGGACAGGGCTCCGGCTACACCTTC.

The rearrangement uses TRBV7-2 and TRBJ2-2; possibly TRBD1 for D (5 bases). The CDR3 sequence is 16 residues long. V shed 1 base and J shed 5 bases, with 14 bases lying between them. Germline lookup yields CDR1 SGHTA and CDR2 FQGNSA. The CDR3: CASSLVGQGWTGELFF. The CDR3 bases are TGTGCCAGCAGCTTAGTAGGGCAGGGTTGGACCGGGGAGCTGTTTTTT.

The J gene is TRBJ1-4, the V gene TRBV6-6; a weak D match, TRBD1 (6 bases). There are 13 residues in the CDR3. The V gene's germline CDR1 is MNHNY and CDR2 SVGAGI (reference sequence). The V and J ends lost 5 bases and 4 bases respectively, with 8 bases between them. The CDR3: CASSTGLNEKLFF. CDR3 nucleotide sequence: TGTGCCAGCAGTACAGGGCTTAATGAAAAACTGTTTTTT.

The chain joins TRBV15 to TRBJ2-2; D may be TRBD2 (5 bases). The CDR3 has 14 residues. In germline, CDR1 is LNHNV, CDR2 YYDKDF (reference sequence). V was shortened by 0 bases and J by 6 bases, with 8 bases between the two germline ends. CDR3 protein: CATSRDWGAGELFF. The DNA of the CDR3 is TGTGCCACCAGCAGAGATTGGGGAGCCGGGGAGCTGTTTTTT.

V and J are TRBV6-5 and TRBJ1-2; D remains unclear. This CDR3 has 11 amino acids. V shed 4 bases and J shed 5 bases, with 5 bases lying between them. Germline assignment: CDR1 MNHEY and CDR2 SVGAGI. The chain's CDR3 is CASSSVYGYTF. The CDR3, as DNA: TGTGCCAGCAGTTCTGTTTATGGCTACACCTTC.

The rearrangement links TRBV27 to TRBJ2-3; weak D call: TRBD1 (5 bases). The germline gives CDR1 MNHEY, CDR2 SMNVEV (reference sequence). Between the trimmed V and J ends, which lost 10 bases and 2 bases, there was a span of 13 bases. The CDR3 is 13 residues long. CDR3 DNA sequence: TGTGCCACCCGGACCAGGGACACAGATACGCAGTATTTT. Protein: CATRTRDTDTQYF.

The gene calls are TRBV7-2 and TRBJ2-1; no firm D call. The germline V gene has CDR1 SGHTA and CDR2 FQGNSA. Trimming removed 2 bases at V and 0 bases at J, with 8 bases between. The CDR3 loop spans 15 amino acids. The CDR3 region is CASSLQGVSYNEQFF. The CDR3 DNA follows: TGTGCCAGCAGCTTACAAGGTGTCTCCTACAATGAGCAGTTCTTC.

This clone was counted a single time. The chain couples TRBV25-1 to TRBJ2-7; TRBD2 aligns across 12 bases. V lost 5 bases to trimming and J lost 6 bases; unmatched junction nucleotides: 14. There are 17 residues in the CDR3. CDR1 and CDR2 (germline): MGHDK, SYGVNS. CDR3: CASSLPASGRARGEQYF. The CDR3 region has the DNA TGTGCCAGCAGTTTGCCGGCTAGCGGGAGGGCCCGCGGCGAGCAGTACTTC.

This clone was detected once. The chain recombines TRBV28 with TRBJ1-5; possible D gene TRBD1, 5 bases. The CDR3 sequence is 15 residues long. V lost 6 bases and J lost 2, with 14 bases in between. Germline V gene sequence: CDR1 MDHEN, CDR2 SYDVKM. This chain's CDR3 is CASSRGMGGNQPQHF. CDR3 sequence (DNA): TGTGCCAGCAGCCGCGGGATGGGGGGCAATCAGCCCCAGCATTTT.

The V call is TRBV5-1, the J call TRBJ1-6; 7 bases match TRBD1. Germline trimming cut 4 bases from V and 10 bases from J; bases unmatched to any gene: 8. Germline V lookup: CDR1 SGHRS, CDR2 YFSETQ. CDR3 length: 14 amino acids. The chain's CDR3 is CASSVNRGRSPLHF. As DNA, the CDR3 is TGCGCCAGCAGCGTGAACAGGGGACGGTCACCCCTCCACTTT.

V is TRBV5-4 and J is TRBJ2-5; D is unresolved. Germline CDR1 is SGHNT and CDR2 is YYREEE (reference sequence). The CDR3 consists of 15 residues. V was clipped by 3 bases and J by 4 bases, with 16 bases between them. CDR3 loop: CASSSRNLGRETQYF. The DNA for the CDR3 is TGTGCCAGCAGCTCTCGAAACCTGGGCCGAGAGACCCAGTACTTC. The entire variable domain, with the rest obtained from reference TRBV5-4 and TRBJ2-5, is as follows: ETGVTQSPTHLIKTRGQQVTLRCSSQSGHNTVSWYQQALGQGPQFIFQYYREEENGRGNFPPRFSGLQFPNYSSELNVNALELDDSALYLCASSSRNLGRETQYFGPGTRLLVL.

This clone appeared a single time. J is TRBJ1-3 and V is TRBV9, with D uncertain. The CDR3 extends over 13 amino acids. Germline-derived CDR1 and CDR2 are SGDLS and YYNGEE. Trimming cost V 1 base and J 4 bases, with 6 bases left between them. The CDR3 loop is CASSVSEGNTIYF. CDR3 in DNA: TGTGCCAGCAGCGTATCTGAGGGAAACACCATATATTTT.

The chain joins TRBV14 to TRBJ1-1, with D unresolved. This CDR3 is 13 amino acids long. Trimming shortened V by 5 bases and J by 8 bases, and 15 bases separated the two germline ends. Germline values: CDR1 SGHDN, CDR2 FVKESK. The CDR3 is CASSAHPGGEAFF. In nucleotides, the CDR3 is TGTGCCAGCAGCGCCCACCCCGGTGGAGAAGCTTTCTTT.

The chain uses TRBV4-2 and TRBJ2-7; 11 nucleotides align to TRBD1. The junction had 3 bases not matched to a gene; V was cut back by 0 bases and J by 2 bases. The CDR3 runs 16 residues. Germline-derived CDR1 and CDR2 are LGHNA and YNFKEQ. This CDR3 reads CASSQDLGQGAYEQYF. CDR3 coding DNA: TGTGCCAGCAGCCAAGATCTGGGACAGGGGGCCTACGAGCAGTACTTC.

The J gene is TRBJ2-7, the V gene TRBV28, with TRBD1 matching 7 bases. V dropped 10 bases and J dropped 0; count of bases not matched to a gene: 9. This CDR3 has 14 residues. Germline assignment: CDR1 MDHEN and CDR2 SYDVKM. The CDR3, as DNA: TGTGCCACCTCCGACAGGACAGGCTCCTACGAGCAGTACTTC. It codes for CATSDRTGSYEQYF.

CDR3 DNA: TGTGCCAGCAGCGTACTGCCAGGGGCCATATATTTT. Protein sequence: CASSVLPGAIYF. This chain uses TRBV28 with TRBJ1-3; TRBD1 is a possible D gene (6 bases). Germline assignment: CDR1 MDHEN and CDR2 SYDVKM. CDR3 length equals 12 residues. Deletions cut 6 bases from V and 11 bases from J, with 14 bases between.

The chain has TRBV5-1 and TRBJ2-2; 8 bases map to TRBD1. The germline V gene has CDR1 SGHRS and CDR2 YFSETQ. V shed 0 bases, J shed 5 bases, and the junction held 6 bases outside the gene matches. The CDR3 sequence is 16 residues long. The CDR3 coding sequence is TGCGCCAGCAGCTTGGTTAACAGGGGGAGAACCGGGGAGCTGTTTTTT. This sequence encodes CASSLVNRGRTGELFF.

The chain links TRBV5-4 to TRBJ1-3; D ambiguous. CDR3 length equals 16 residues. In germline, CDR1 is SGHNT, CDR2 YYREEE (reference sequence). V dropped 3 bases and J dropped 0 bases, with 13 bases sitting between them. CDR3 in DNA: TGTGCCAGCAGCTCGCTGGGTGAGGACTCTGGAAACACCATATATTTT. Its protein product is CASSSLGEDSGNTIYF.

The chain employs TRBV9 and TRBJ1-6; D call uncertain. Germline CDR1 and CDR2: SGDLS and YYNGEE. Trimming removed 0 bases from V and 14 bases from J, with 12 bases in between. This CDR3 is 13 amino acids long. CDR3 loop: CASSVAPSDTLHF. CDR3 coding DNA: TGTGCCAGCAGCGTAGCCCCTTCTGATACCCTCCACTTT.

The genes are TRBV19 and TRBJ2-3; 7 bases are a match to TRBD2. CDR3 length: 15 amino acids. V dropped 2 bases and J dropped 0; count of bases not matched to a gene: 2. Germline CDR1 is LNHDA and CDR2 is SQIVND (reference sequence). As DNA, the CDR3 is TGTGCCAGTAGTATACTAGCGGAGAGCACAGATACGCAGTATTTT. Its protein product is CASSILAESTDTQYF.

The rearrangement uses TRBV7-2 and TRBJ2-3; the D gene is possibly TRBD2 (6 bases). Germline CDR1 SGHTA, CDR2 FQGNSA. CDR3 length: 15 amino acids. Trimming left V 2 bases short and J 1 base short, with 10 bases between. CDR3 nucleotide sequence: TGTGCCAGCAGCTTAAGACTAGAGGGCACAGATACGCAGTATTTT. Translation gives CASSLRLEGTDTQYF.